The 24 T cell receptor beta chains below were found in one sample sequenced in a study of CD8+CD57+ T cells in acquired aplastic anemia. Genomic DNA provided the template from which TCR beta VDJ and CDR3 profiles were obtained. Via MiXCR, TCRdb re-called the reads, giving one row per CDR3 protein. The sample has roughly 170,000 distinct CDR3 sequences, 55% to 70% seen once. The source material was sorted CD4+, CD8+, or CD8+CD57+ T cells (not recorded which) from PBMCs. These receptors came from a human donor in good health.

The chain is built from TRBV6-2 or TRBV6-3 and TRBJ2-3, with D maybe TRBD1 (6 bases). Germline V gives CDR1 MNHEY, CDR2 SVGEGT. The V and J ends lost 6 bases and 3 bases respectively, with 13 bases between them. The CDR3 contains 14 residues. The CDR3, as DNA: TGTGCCAGCAGACCCTTACAGGGAACAGATACGCAGTATTTT. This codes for CASRPLQGTDTQYF.

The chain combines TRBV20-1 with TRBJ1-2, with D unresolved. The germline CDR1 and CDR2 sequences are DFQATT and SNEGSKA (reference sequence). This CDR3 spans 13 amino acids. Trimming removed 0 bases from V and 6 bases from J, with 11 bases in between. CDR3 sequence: CSARDSGKDGYTF. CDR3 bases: TGCAGTGCTAGAGATTCGGGGAAGGATGGCTACACCTTC.

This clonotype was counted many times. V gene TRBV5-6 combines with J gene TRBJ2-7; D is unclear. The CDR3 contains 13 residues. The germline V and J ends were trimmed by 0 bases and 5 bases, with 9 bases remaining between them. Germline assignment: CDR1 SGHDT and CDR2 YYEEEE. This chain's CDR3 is CASSLGVGDEQYF. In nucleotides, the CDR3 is TGTGCCAGCAGCTTGGGGGTTGGGGACGAGCAGTACTTC.

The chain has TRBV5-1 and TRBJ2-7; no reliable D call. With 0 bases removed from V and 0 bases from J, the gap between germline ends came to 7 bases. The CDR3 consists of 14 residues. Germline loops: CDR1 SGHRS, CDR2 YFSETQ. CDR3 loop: CASSLAASSYEQYF. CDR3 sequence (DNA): TGCGCCAGCAGCTTGGCCGCCAGCTCCTACGAGCAGTACTTC.

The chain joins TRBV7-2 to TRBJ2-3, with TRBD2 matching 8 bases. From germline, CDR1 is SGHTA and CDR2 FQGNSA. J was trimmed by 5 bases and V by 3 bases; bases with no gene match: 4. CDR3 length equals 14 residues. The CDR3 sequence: CASSLRGAKDTQYF. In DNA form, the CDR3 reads TGTGCCAGCAGCTTGCGGGGGGCGAAAGATACGCAGTATTTT. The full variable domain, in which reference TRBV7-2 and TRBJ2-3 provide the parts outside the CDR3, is GAGVSQSPSNKVTEKGKDVELRCDPISGHTALYWYRQSLGQGLEFLIYFQGNSAPDKSGLPSDRFSAERTGGSVSTLTIQRTQQEDSAVYLCASSLRGAKDTQYFGPGTRLTVL.

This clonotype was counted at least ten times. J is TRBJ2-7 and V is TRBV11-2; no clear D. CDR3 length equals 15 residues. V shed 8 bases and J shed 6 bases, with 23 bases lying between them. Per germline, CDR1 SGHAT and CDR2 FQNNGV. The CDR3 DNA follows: TGTGCCAGCCGGCAAGGACGATCGCCTAGTATCGAGCAGTACTTC. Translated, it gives CASRQGRSPSIEQYF.

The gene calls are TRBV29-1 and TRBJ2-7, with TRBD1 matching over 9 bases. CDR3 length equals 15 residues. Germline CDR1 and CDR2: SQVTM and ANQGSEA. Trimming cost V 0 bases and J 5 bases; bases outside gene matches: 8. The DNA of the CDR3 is TGCAGCGTTGAAGATTCGGGGGACAGGGTTCACGAGCAGTACTTC. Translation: CSVEDSGDRVHEQYF.

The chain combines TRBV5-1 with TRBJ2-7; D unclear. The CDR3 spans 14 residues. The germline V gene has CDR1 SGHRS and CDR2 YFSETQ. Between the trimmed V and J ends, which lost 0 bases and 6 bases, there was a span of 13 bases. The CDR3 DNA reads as TGCGCCAGCAGCTTGGACGGTCGGCCTTCCGAGCAGTACTTC. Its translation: CASSLDGRPSEQYF.

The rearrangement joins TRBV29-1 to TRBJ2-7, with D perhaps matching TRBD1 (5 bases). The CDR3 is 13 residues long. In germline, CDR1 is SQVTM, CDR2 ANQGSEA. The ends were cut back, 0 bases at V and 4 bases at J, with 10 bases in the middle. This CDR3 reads CSVEDRRGYEQYF. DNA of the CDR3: TGCAGCGTTGAAGATCGTAGGGGATACGAGCAGTACTTC.

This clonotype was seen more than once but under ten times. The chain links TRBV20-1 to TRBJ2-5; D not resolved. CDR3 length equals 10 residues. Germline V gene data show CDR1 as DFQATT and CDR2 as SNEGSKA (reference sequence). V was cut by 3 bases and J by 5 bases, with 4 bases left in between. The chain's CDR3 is CSASGETQYF. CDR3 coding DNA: TGCAGTGCTAGTGGCGAGACCCAGTACTTC.

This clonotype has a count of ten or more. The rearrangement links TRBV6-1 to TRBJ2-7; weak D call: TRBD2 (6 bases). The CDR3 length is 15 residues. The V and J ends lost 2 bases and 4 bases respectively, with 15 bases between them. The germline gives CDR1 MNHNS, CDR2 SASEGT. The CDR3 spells CASSENVAEIYEQYF. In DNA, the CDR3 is TGTGCCAGCAGTGAAAACGTAGCGGAAATTTACGAGCAGTACTTC.

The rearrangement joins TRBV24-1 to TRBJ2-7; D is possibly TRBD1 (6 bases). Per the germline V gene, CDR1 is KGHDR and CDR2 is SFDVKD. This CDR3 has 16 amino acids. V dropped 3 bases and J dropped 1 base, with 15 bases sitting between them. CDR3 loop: CATSDRAGTYSYEQYF. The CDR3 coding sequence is TGTGCCACCAGTGATCGGGCCGGGACATATTCCTACGAGCAGTACTTC.

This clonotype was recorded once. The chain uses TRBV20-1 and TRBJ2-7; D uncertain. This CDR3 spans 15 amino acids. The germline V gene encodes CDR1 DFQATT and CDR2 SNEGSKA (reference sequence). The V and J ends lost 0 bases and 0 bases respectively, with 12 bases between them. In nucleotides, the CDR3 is TGCAGTGCTAGAGATCATACCGCCAGCTCCTACGAGCAGTACTTC. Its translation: CSARDHTASSYEQYF.

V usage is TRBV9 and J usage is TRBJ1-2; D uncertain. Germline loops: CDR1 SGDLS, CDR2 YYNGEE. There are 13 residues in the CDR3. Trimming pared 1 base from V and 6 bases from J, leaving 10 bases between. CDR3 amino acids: CASSVPPLDGYTF. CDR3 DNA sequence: TGTGCCAGCAGCGTACCCCCCCTAGATGGCTACACCTTC.

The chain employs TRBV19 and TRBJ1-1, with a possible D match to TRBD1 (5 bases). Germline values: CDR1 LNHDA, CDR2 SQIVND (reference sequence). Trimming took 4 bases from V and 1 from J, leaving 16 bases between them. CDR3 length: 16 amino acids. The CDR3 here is CASSTRTRRGNTEAFF. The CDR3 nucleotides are TGTGCCAGTAGTACCAGGACAAGACGGGGGAACACTGAAGCTTTCTTT.

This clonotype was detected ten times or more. The CDR3: CASSPGRAFDEQFF. CDR3 DNA sequence: TGTGCCAGCAGCCCCGGGAGGGCCTTCGATGAGCAGTTCTTC. The V call is TRBV7-8, the J call TRBJ2-1; 8 bases line up with TRBD2. The ends lost 5 bases at V and 8 bases at J; junction bases unmatched: 8. This CDR3 region has 14 residues. Germline V gives CDR1 SGHVS, CDR2 FQNEAQ.

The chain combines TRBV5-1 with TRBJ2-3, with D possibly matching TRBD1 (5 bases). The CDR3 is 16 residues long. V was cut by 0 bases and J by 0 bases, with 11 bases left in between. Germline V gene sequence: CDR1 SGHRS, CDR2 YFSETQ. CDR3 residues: CASSLAKGISTDTQYF. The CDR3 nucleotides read TGCGCCAGCAGCTTGGCCAAGGGGATAAGCACAGATACGCAGTATTTT.

CDR3 amino acids: CASSLRTKTYEQYF. In DNA, the CDR3 is TGTGCCAGCAGCTTAAGGACGAAGACCTACGAGCAGTACTTC. This sequence joins TRBV7-2 and TRBJ2-7, with unresolved D. The CDR3 runs to 14 residues. Trimming took off 2 bases at V and 2 bases at J, with 10 bases between the two ends. The germline V gene has CDR1 SGHTA and CDR2 FQGNSA.

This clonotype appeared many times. CDR3 sequence (DNA): TGTGCCAGCAGTTACGGAGGGGGGGAGCGAGAGACCCAGTACTTC. Its translation: CASSYGGGERETQYF. V and J are TRBV6-6 and TRBJ2-5; TRBD2 might be the D (7 bases). The CDR3 spans 15 residues. Deletions cut 2 bases from V and 4 bases from J, with 14 bases between. Germline assignment: CDR1 MNHNY and CDR2 SVGAGI (reference sequence).

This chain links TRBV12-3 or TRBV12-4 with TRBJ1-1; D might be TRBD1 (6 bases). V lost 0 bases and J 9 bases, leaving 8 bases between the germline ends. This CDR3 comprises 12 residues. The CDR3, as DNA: TGTGCCAGCAGTTTAGCTGGGGGCCAAGCTTTCTTT. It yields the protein CASSLAGGQAFF.

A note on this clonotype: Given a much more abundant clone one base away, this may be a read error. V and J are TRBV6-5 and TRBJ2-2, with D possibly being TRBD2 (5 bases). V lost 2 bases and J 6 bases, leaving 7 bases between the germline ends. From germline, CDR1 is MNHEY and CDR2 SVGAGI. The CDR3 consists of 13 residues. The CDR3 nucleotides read TGTGCCAGCAGTTACGGGAGCCCCGGGGAGCTGTTTTTT. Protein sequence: CASSYGSPGELFF.

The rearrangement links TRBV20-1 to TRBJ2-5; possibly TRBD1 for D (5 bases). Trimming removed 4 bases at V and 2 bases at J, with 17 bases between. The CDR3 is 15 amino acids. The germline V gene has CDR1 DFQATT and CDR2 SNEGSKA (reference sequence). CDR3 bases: TGCAGTGCTACCGGTTCGAAGGGGCGGCAAGAGACCCAGTACTTC. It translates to CSATGSKGRQETQYF.

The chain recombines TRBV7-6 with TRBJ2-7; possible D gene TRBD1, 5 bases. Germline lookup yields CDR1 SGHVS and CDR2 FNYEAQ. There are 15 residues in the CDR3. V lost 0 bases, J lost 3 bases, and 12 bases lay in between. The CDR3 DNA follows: TGTGCCAGCAGCTTAGCCCAGGGTACAAACTACGAGCAGTACTTC. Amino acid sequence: CASSLAQGTNYEQYF.

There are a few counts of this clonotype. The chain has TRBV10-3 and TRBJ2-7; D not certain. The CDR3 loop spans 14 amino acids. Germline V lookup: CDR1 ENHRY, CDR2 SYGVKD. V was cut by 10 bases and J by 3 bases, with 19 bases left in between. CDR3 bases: TGTGCCACCCAGGTGGGTGACGGCTTCTACGAGCAGTACTTC. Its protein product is CATQVGDGFYEQYF.